This TCR beta chain was sequenced for a study of shared clonotypes between healthy human individuals. Profiled with immunoSEQ multiplex PCR; TCRdb holds only in-frame clones, not every one. Counted here are about 1 million clones, 70% to 80% occurring once; the ten biggest clones make up about 1.5%. The CDR3 totals 16 residues. The V and J ends lost 5 bases and 2 bases, in that order; junction bases with no gene match: 7. Germline V gene sequence: CDR1 SGHTA, CDR2 FQGNSA. The sample taken for sequencing was memory CD4+ T cells sorted from blood. Specified subset: CD45RA-negative fraction. The V call is TRBV7-2, the J call TRBJ2-3; 10 bases fit TRBD2. This receptor was obtained from a man between 18 and 29 years old in good health. CDR3 region: CASSLASGGYTDTQYF. The DNA of the CDR3 is TGTGCCAGCAGCCTGGCTAGCGGGGGATACACAGATACGCAGTATTTT.